Reported below is one T cell receptor beta chain. In the original workflow: Estimation of nucleated cell counts was performed using reference gene primer amplification. Using immunoSEQ multiplex PCR, the repertoire was profiled, and TCRdb retains in-frame clones only, with some absent. From that table come the V and J calls and clone size; the DNA was used to work out D and trimming. This sample carries 150,000 to 200,000 clones, more than 75% of them seen once, and the ten largest clones take around 16%. This entry comes from a study of blood T cell repertoires in COVID-19. Looking at the study overall: Collection of acute and convalescent COVID-19 samples took place in the United States, Italy and Spain. PBMCs, B-cell-depleted T cells, or T cells were the source of the cDNA or gDNA that made up the material.

Cohort allocation depended upon clinical history that participants reported. This receptor was obtained from a woman aged 50 to 60 with acute COVID-19. The source material was PBMCs or T cells enriched from blood (not recorded which).

CDR3 coding DNA: TGTGCCAGTAGCTCTGACGGGAACTCTGGAAACACCATATATTTT. It translates to CASSSDGNSGNTIYF. The chain uses TRBV19 and TRBJ1-3; D unresolved. The germline CDR1 and CDR2 sequences are LNHDA and SQIVND (reference sequence). This CDR3 spans 15 amino acids. The V gene lost 6 bases and the J gene lost 0 bases, with 12 bases spanning the gap.